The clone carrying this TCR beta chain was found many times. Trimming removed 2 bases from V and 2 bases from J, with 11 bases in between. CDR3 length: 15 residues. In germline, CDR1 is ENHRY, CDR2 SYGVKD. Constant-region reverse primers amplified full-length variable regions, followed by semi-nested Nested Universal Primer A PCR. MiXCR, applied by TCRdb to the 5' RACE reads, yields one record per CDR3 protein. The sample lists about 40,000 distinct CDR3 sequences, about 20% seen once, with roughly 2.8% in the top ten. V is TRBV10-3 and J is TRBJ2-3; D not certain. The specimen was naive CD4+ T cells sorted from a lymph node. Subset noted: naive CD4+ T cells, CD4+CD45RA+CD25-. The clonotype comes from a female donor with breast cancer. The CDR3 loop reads CAISEPGRVTDTQYF. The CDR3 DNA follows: TGTGCCATCAGTGAGCCTGGACGGGTCACAGATACGCAGTATTTT.